This T cell receptor beta chain was recovered during a study of tumor-infiltrating lymphocytes in primary liver carcinoma. For the study at large: Staged T1-T3 N0M0, the tumors had sizes that ranged from about 4.2 to 11 cm across.

The authors made TCR beta cDNA from approximately 500 ng total RNA with a constant-region primer. Libraries of TCR beta came from three nested multiplex PCR rounds with slightly modified ARM-PCR. TRBV1-TRBV30 forward and Cbeta reverse primers drove the first two approximately 11-cycle rounds. In TCRdb, the multiplex PCR reads were re-called with MiXCR into one record per CDR3 protein. The sample has some 180,000 distinct CDR3 sequences; 50% to 75% are singletons. The authors took blood RNA from unsorted whole blood and also extracted germline DNA. No treatment had been given to the patients, who were chronically infected with HBV. CDR1 MGHRA and CDR2 YSYEKL come from the germline V gene. V was clipped by 1 base and J by 6 bases, with 14 bases between them. CDR3 size: 15 residues.

The TCR comes from a man aged 35 to 55 with primary liver carcinoma and hepatitis B virus infection. The gene calls are TRBV4-1 and TRBJ2-3; D could derive from TRBD1 or TRBD2 (5 bases each). The sequenced material came from peripheral blood. CDR3 coding DNA: TGCGCCAGCAGCCAAGCGGGGACCGCCAGGGATACGCAGTATTTT. It yields the protein CASSQAGTARDTQYF.